Below, 16 T cell receptor beta chains from the same sample are listed, as sequenced in a study of neurological immune-mediated disorders. The time point here: longitudinal time-point 1 (baseline). TCRdb reanalysed the 5' RACE reads using MiXCR and keeps one entry per CDR3 protein. The profile shows 55,000 to 65,000 distinct CDR3 sequences, around a tenth of them singletons. Sequencing was performed on PBMCs. These receptor sequences come from a male donor with HTLV-1-associated myelopathy (HAM/TSP).

The table lists this clonotype with many counts. The chain is built from TRBV18 and TRBJ1-4; a possible D gene is TRBD1 (6 bases). CDR1 is KGHSH, CDR2 LQKENI, per germline. V was trimmed by 0 bases and J by 8 bases, leaving 13 bases between them. The CDR3 sequence is 15 residues long. This chain's CDR3 is CASSPPTGAREKLFF. The CDR3, as DNA: TGTGCCAGCTCACCACCAACGGGGGCGAGGGAAAAACTGTTTTTT.

This clonotype was counted ten times or more. This chain uses TRBV20-1 with TRBJ2-1; 11 bases are a match to TRBD2. The V gene's germline CDR1 is DFQATT and CDR2 SNEGSKA (reference sequence). This CDR3 contains 17 residues. V shed 5 bases, J shed 9 bases, and the junction held 18 bases outside the gene matches. The CDR3: CSAPGTLAGGFSGEQFF. CDR3 in DNA: TGCAGTGCTCCAGGGACGCTAGCGGGGGGCTTTAGTGGTGAGCAGTTCTTC.

This clonotype was detected a few times. A much larger clone differs from this one at a single base, so this may be a read error. The V and J genes are TRBV5-1 and TRBJ2-1, with D perhaps TRBD2 (6 bases). The CDR3 length is 16 residues. Germline loops: CDR1 SGHRS, CDR2 YFSETQ. The V end was cut by 6 bases, the J end by 0 bases, with 16 bases between. CDR3 in DNA: TGCGCCAGCACCTTCCGCGGGGAGAGCTCCTACAATGAGCAGTTCTTC. Amino acids: CASTFRGESSYNEQFF. The variable domain in full, with the rest retrieved from reference TRBV5-1 and TRBJ2-1, is KAGVTQTPRYLIKTRGQQVTLSCSPISGHRSVSWYQQTPGQGLQFLFEYFSETQRNKGNFPGRFSGRQFSNSRSEMNVSTLELGDSALYLCASTFRGESSYNEQFFGPGTRLTVL.

This clonotype has a count of ten or more. The rearrangement joins TRBV20-1 to TRBJ1-1; D ambiguous. Germline V gene data show CDR1 as DFQATT and CDR2 as SNEGSKA (reference sequence). Deletions cut 4 bases from V and 0 bases from J, with 15 bases between. The CDR3 loop spans 15 amino acids. This chain's CDR3 is CSAKMDPPVNTEAFF. The CDR3 coding sequence is TGCAGTGCTAAGATGGACCCACCGGTGAACACTGAAGCTTTCTTT.

Ten or more counts support this clonotype. The rearrangement joins TRBV20-1 to TRBJ1-2; TRBD1 agrees at 7 bases. The V and J ends lost 5 bases and 3 bases, in that order; junction bases with no gene match: 6. The CDR3 totals 13 residues. Germline values: CDR1 DFQATT, CDR2 SNEGSKA (reference sequence). The CDR3 reads CSAPHDRDYGYTF. CDR3 coding DNA: TGCAGTGCTCCCCACGACAGGGACTATGGCTACACCTTC.

The chain employs TRBV7-8 and TRBJ2-4; no clear D gene. This CDR3 is built from 13 residues. Germline CDR1 and CDR2: SGHVS and FQNEAQ. V dropped 0 bases and J dropped 8 bases, with 8 bases sitting between them. The CDR3 region is CASSLAGRDIQYF. For the CDR3, the DNA is TGTGCCAGCAGCTTAGCGGGAAGGGACATTCAGTACTTC.

This clonotype occurred many times. The chain links TRBV19 to TRBJ2-7, with 10 bases fitting TRBD1. The CDR3 contains 15 residues. V was clipped by 4 bases and J by 7 bases; unmatched bases: 10. Germline V CDR1 and CDR2: LNHDA, SQIVND (reference sequence). The CDR3 nucleotides are TGTGCCAGTAGTACCGGGACAGGGGCCCCCATAGAGCAGTACTTC. It codes for CASSTGTGAPIEQYF.

This clonotype was counted many times. The chain links TRBV9 to TRBJ1-2; 8 bases map to TRBD1. With V trimmed by 0 bases and J by 4 bases, 5 bases remained unmatched. CDR3 length: 15 residues. Germline CDR1 SGDLS, CDR2 YYNGEE. CDR3: CASSVGGQALYGYTF. CDR3 DNA: TGTGCCAGCAGCGTAGGGGGACAGGCGCTCTATGGCTACACCTTC.

This clonotype was seen repeatedly, ten times or more. The rearrangement links TRBV5-1 to TRBJ1-6, with a tentative D call TRBD1 (6 bases). In germline, CDR1 is SGHRS, CDR2 YFSETQ. This CDR3 contains 14 residues. The germline V and J ends were trimmed by 2 bases and 6 bases, with 9 bases remaining between them. CDR3 region: CASSLGGFNSPLHF. In DNA form, the CDR3 reads TGCGCCAGCAGCTTAGGGGGTTTTAATTCACCCCTCCACTTT.

This clonotype was detected many times. The chain's CDR3 is CSAGNRNTGELFF. For the CDR3, the DNA is TGCAGTGCTGGCAACCGAAACACCGGGGAGCTGTTTTTT. V usage is TRBV20-1 and J usage is TRBJ2-2; no clear D. V lost 5 bases to trimming and J lost 2 bases, with 9 bases between them. The CDR3 spans 13 residues. Looked up from germline, CDR1 is DFQATT and CDR2 is SNEGSKA (reference sequence).

In its sample, this clonotype was seen many times. V gene TRBV29-1 combines with J gene TRBJ2-1, with D perhaps matching TRBD2 (5 bases). V lost 2 bases and J lost 1, with 6 bases in between. This CDR3 contains 13 residues. Germline CDR1 reads SQVTM; CDR2 reads ANQGSEA. CDR3 coding DNA: TGCAGCGTTGAACGGGATTCCTACAATGAGCAGTTCTTC. It encodes CSVERDSYNEQFF.

This clonotype has ten or more counts. The chain links TRBV4-2 to TRBJ2-2, with D possibly TRBD1 on 6 matching bases. The germline V gene encodes CDR1 LGHNA and CDR2 YNFKEQ. V lost 2 bases to trimming and J lost 0 bases, with 10 bases between them. The CDR3 totals 16 residues. The CDR3 coding sequence is TGTGCCAGCAGCCAACCGACAGGAGCGAACACCGGGGAGCTGTTTTTT. Translating it yields CASSQPTGANTGELFF.

This clonotype turned up a few times. J is TRBJ2-4 and V is TRBV4-1; D not certain. Per germline, CDR1 MGHRA and CDR2 YSYEKL. This CDR3 is 20 amino acids long. V was cut by 0 bases and J by 0 bases, with 21 bases left in between. Here the CDR3 reads CASSQEKLGSPLLAKNIQYF. CDR3 nucleotide sequence: TGCGCCAGCAGCCAAGAGAAGTTGGGCTCCCCACTGCTAGCCAAAAACATTCAGTACTTC.

In its sample, this clonotype was seen a few times. The rearrangement links TRBV14 to TRBJ2-2, with no clear D. The V gene lost 3 bases and the J gene lost 5 bases, with 10 bases spanning the gap. This CDR3 region has 14 residues. Per germline, CDR1 SGHDN and CDR2 FVKESK. The CDR3 is CASSQDDLTGELFF. The CDR3 nucleotides are TGTGCCAGCAGCCAGGACGATCTGACCGGGGAGCTGTTTTTT.

This clonotype was recorded at least ten times. This chain uses TRBV6-6 with TRBJ1-3; 8 bases line up with TRBD1. From germline, CDR1 is MNHNY and CDR2 SVGAGI (reference sequence). The CDR3 contains 17 residues. Unmatched junction bases numbered 13, after V lost 5 bases and J lost 4 bases. The CDR3, as DNA: TGTGCCAGCAGTCCCTATATTCCAGGGGGCGCAGGAAACACCATATATTTT. This gives the protein CASSPYIPGGAGNTIYF.

In the case of this clonotype: At one end, the junction sequence differs from germline, possibly due to a read error. The chain is built from TRBV5-1 and TRBJ1-4; 9 positions agree with TRBD1. This CDR3 has 14 residues. CDR1 and CDR2 from the germline V gene are SGHRS and YFSETQ. CDR3 region: CTSSLDRGEEKLFF. The CDR3, as DNA: TGCACCAGTAGCTTGGACAGGGGAGAAGAAAAACTGTTTTTT. The full variable domain, with the rest looked up from reference TRBV5-1 and TRBJ1-4, is KAGVTQTPRYLIKTRGQQVTLSCSPISGHRSVSWYQQTPGQGLQFLFEYFSETQRNKGNFPGRFSGRQFSNSRSEMNVSTLELGDSALYLCTSSLDRGEEKLFFGSGTQLSVL.